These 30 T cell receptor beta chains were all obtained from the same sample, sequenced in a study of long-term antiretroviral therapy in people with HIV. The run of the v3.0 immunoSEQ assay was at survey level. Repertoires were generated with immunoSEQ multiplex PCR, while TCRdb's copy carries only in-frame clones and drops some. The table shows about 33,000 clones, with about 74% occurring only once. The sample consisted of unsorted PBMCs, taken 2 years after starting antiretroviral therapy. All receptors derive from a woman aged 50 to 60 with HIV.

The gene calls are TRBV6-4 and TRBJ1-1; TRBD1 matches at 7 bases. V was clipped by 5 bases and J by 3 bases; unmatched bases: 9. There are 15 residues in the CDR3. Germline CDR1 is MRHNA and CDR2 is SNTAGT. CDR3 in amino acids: CASSSNRGQDTEAFF. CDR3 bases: TGTGCCAGCAGTTCTAACAGGGGTCAGGACACTGAAGCTTTCTTT.

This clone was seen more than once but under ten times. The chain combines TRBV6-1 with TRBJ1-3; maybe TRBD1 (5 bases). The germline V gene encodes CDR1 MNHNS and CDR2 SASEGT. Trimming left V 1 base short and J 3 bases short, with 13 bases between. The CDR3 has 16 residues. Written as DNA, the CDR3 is TGTGCCAGCAGTGAAGTAAGAGGGGTAGATGGAAACACCATATATTTT. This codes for CASSEVRGVDGNTIYF.

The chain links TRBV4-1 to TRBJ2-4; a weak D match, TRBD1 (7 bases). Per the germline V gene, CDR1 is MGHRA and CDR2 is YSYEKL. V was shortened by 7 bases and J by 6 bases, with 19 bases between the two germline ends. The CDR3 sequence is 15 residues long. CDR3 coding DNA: TGCGCCAGCACCACAGTTCAGGGGGGATTAAACATTCAGTACTTC. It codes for CASTTVQGGLNIQYF.

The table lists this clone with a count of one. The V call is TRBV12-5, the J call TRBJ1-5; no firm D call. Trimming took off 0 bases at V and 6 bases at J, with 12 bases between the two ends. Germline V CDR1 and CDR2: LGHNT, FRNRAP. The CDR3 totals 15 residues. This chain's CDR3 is CASGLVLGKAQPQHF. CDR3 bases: TGTGCTAGTGGTTTGGTACTGGGGAAGGCTCAGCCCCAGCATTTT.

The CDR3 sequence is CASKGTGPYSNQPQHF. As DNA, the CDR3 is TGTGCCAGCAAAGGGACAGGGCCCTATAGCAATCAGCCCCAGCATTTT. The chain combines TRBV6-6 with TRBJ1-5; 9 bases map to TRBD1. This CDR3 is built from 16 residues. The J segment lost 0 bases and the V segment lost 7 bases, leaving 7 bases of the junction unmatched. CDR1 is MNHNY, CDR2 SVGAGI, per germline (reference sequence).

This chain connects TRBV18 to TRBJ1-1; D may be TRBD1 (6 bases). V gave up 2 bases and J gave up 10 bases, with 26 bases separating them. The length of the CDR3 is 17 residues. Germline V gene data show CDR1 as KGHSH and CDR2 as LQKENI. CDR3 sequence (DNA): TGTGCCAGCTCACCAGGTGAGAACAGGGTTTTCTCATCCCGAGCTTTCTTT. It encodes CASSPGENRVFSSRAFF.

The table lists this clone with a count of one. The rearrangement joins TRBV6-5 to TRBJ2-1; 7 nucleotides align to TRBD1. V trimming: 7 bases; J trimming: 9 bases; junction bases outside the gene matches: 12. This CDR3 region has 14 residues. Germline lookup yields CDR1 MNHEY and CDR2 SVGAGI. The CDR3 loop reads CASKVGQGVGEQFF. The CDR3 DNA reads TGTGCCAGCAAGGTTGGGCAGGGGGTCGGTGAGCAGTTCTTC.

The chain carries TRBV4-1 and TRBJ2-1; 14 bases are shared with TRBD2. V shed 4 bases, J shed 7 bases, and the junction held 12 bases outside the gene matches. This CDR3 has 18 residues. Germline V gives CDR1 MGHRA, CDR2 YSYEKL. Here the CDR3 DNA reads TGCGCCAGCAGCCCCAAGAGACTAGCGGGGGGGTCTAGAAATGAGCAGTTCTTC. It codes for CASSPKRLAGGSRNEQFF.

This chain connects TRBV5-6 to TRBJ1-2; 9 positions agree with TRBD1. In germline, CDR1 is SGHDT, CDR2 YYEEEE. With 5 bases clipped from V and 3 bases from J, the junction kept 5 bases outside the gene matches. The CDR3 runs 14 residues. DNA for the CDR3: TGTGCCAGCAGAAGGACAGGGGTTGACTATGGCTACACCTTC. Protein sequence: CASRRTGVDYGYTF.

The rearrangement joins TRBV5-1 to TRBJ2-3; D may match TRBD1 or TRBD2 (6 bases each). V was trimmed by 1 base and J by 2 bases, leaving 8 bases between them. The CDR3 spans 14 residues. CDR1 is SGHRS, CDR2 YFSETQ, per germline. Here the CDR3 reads CASSLRGVTDTQYF. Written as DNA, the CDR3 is TGCGCCAGCAGCTTGAGGGGGGTCACAGATACGCAGTATTTT.

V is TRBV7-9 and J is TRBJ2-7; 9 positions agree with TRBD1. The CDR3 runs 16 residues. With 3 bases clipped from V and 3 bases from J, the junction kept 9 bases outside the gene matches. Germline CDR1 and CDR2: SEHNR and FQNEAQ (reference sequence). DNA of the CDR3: TGTGCCAGCAGCTTGGGACAGGGAATGACAAGCTACGAGCAGTACGTC. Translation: CASSLGQGMTSYEQYV.

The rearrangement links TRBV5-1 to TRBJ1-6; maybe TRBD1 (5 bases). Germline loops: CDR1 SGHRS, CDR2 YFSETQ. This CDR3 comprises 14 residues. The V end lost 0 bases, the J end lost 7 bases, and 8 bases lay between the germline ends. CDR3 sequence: CASSLGQINSPLHF. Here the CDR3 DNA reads TGCGCCAGCAGCTTGGGACAGATAAATTCACCCCTCCACTTT.

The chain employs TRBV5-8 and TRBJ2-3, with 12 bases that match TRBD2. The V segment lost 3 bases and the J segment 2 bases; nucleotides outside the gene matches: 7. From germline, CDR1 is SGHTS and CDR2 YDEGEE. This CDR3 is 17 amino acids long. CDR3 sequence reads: CASSSWTSGDPTDTQYF. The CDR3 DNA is TGTGCCAGCAGCTCCTGGACTAGCGGGGACCCCACAGATACGCAGTATTTT.

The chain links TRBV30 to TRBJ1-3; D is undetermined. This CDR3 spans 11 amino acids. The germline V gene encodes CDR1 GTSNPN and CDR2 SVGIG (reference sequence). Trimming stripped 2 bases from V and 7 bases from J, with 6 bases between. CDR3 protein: CAWSTQNTIYF. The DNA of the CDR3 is TGTGCCTGGAGTACCCAGAACACCATATATTTT.

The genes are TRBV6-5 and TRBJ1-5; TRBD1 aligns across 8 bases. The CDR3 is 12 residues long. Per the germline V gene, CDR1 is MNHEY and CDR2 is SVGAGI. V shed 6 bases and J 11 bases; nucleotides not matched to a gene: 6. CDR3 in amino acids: CASSTTTGAQHF. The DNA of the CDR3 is TGTGCCAGCAGCACGACGACAGGGGCCCAGCATTTT.

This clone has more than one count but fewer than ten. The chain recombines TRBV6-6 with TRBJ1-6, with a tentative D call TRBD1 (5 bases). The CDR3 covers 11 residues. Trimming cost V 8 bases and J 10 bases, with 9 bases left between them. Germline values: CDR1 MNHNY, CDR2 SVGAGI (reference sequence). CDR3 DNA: TGTGCCAGCCGAGGGGAGTCACCCCTCCACTTT. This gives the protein CASRGESPLHF.

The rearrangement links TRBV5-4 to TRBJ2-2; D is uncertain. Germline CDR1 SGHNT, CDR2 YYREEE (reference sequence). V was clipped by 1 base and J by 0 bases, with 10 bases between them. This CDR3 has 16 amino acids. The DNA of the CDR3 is TGTGCCAGCAGCTTGTACGGCGGTGCGAACACCGGGGAGCTGTTTTTT. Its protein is CASSLYGGANTGELFF.

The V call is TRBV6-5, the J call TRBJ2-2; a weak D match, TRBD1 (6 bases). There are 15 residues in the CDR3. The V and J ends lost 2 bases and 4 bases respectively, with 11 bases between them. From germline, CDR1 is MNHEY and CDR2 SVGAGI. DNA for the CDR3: TGTGCCAGCAGTTACGAGGGCAGGGGCACCGGGGAGCTGTTTTTT. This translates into CASSYEGRGTGELFF.

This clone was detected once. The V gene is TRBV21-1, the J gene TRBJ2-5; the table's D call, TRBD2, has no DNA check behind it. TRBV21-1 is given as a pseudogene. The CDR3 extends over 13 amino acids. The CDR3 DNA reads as TGTGCCAGCAGCAGCCGGGTGAAAGAGACCCAGTACTTC. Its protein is CASSSRVKETQYF.

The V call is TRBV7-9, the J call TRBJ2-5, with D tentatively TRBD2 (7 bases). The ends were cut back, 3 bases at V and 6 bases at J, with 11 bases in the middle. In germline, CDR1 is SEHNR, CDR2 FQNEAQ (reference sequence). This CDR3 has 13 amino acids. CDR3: CASSFGGQQTQYF. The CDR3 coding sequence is TGTGCCAGCAGCTTCGGGGGGCAGCAGACCCAGTACTTC.

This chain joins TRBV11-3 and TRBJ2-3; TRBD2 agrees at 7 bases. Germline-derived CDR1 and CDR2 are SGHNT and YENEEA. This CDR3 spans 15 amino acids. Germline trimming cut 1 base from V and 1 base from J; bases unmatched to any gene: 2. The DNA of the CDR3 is TGTGCCAGCAGCTTAGGGACTAGAGGCACAGATACGCAGTATTTT. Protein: CASSLGTRGTDTQYF. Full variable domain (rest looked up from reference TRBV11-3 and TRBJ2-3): EAGVVQSPRYKIIEKKQPVAFWCNPISGHNTLYWYLQNLGQGPELLIRYENEEAVDDSQLPKDRFSAERLKGVDSTLKIQPAELGDSAVYLCASSLGTRGTDTQYFGPGTRLTVL.

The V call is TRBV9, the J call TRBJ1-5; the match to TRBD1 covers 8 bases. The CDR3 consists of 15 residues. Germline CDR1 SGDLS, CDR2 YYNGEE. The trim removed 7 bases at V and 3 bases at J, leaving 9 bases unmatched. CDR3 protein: CASPGQGEFNQPQHF. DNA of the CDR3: TGTGCCAGCCCCGGACAGGGCGAGTTCAATCAGCCCCAGCATTTT.

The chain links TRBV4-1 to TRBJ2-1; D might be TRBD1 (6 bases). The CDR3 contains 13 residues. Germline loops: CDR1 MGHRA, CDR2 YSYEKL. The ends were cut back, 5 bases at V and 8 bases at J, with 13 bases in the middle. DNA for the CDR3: TGCGCCAGCAGCACCTCCCACAGGGATGAGCAGTTCTTC. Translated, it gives CASSTSHRDEQFF.

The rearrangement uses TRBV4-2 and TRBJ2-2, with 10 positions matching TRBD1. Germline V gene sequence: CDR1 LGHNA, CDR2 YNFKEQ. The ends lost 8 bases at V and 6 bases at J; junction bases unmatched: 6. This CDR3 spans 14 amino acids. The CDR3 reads CASRGQGKSGELFF. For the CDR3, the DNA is TGTGCCAGCCGGGGACAGGGGAAGTCCGGGGAGCTGTTTTTT.

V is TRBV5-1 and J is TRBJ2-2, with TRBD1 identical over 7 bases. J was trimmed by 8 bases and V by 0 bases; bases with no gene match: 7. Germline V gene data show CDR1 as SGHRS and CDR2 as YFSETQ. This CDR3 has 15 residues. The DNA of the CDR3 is TGCGCCAGCAGCTTGGGACAGGGTGTTATAGGGGAGCTGTTTTTT. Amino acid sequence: CASSLGQGVIGELFF.

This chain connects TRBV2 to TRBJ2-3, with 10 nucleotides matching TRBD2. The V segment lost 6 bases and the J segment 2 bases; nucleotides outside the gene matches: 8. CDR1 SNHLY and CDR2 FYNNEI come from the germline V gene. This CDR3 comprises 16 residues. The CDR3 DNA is TGTGCCAGCAGACTCGGACTAGCGGACTTCACAGATACGCAGTATTTT. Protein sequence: CASRLGLADFTDTQYF.

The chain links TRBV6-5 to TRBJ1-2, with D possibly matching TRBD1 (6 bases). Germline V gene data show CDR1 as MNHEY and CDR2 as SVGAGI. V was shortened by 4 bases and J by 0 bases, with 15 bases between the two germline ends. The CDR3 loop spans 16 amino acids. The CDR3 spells CASSSLLQGANYGYTF. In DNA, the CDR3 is TGTGCCAGCAGTTCCCTCCTACAGGGAGCTAACTATGGCTACACCTTC.

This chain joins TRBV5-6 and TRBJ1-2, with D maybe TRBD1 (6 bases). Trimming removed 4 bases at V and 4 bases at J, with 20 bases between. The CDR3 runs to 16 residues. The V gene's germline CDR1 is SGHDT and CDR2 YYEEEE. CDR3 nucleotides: TGTGCCAGCAGCCCCCCCGGACAGCGGGTAGGCTATGGCTACACCTTC. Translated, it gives CASSPPGQRVGYGYTF.

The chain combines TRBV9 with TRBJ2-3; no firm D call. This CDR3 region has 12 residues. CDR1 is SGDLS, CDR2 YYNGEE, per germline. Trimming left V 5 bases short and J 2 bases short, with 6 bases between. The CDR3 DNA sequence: TGTGCCAGCAGGGGGTACACAGATACGCAGTATTTT. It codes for CASRGYTDTQYF.

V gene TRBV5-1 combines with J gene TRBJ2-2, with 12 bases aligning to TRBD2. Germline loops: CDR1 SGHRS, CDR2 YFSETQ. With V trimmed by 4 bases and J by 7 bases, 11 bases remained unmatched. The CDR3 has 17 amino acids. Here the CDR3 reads CASSRRTSGVRSGELFF. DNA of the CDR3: TGCGCCAGCAGCCGCCGGACTAGCGGGGTGCGGAGCGGGGAGCTGTTTTTT.